The 7 T cell receptor beta chains reported below all come from one sample, sequenced in a study of PD-1 blockade in mismatch repair-deficient tumors (dated by TCRdb to 2017 to 2019). The library was built by means of the immunoSEQ multiplex PCR assay. The table comes from immuneACCESS by way of TCRdb, which keeps in-frame sequences with V and J called. Part of the clones is missing from these tables; in studies checked, under half for an unresolved V gene and the rest for unknown reasons. The sample data list tens of thousands of clones, and roughly 80% of these were observed just once. Roughly 2.5% of the sample is held by the ten biggest clonotypes. The time point label for this specimen denotes: peripheral blood 12 weeks after first pembrolizumab dose. Sequencing was performed on peripheral blood, taken 12 weeks after starting pembrolizumab. These receptors were obtained from an adult with mismatch repair-deficient cancer.

The genes are TRBV12-2 and TRBJ2-7; TRBD2 is taken as the D call from the table, unchecked against the DNA. TRBV12-2 is marked as a pseudogene. CDR3 length: 17 residues. CDR3 sequence: CASRRLKLGRENYEQYF. DNA of the CDR3: TGTGCAAGTCGCCGCCTGAAACTCGGGCGGGAGAACTACGAGCAGTACTTC.

The chain joins TRBV9 to TRBJ2-1; D call uncertain. This CDR3 is built from 14 residues. Germline values: CDR1 SGDLS, CDR2 YYNGEE. Deletions cut 2 bases from V and 0 bases from J, with 6 bases between. The CDR3 spells CASSVSSSYNEQFF. The CDR3, as DNA: TGTGCCAGCAGCGTTAGTAGCTCCTACAATGAGCAGTTCTTC. The variable domain in full, with the rest retrieved from reference TRBV9 and TRBJ2-1, is DSGVTQTPKHLITATGQRVTLRCSPRSGDLSVYWYQQSLDQGLQFLIQYYNGEERAKGNILERFSAQQFPDLHSELNLSSLELGDSALYFCASSVSSSYNEQFFGPGTRLTVL.

This chain links TRBV18 with TRBJ2-7; D could derive from TRBD1 or TRBD2 (5 bases each). This CDR3 is 14 amino acids long. Germline V gives CDR1 KGHSH, CDR2 LQKENI. The V gene lost 2 bases and the J gene lost 3 bases, with 11 bases spanning the gap. CDR3 amino acids: CASSPEGDRYEQYF. The CDR3 coding sequence is TGTGCCAGCTCACCAGAAGGGGACCGCTACGAGCAGTACTTC.

This clone came up once. V gene TRBV7-3 combines with J gene TRBJ2-3; D perhaps matches TRBD2 (6 bases). The CDR3 sequence is 13 residues long. Trimming took off 0 bases at V and 5 bases at J, with 6 bases between the two ends. Germline lookup yields CDR1 SGHTA and CDR2 FQGTGA. CDR3 sequence (DNA): TGTGCCAGCAGCTTAACGGGGGGAGATACGCAGTATTTT. Amino acid sequence: CASSLTGGDTQYF.

This clone was observed a few times. The rearrangement links TRBV5-1 to TRBJ2-3; D might be TRBD1 (6 bases). Between the trimmed V and J ends, which lost 2 bases and 4 bases, there was a span of 11 bases. Germline V lookup: CDR1 SGHRS, CDR2 YFSETQ. The CDR3 is 14 residues long. CDR3 region: CASSLQGFPDTQYF. The CDR3 bases are TGCGCCAGCAGCTTACAGGGTTTTCCAGATACGCAGTATTTT. Drawing the rest from reference TRBV5-1 and TRBJ2-3, the complete variable domain is KAGVTQTPRYLIKTRGQQVTLSCSPISGHRSVSWYQQTPGQGLQFLFEYFSETQRNKGNFPGRFSGRQFSNSRSEMNVSTLELGDSALYLCASSLQGFPDTQYFGPGTRLTVL.

The chain uses TRBV11-2 and TRBJ2-7, with 8 bases that match TRBD2. Unmatched junction bases numbered 17, after V lost 7 bases and J lost 6 bases. Germline V gene data show CDR1 as SGHAT and CDR2 as FQNNGV. CDR3 size: 16 residues. CDR3 residues: CASTQPFFGRAFEQYF. CDR3 DNA: TGTGCCAGCACCCAACCTTTTTTCGGGAGGGCCTTCGAGCAGTACTTC. Supplemented by reference TRBV11-2 and TRBJ2-7, the full variable domain reads EAGVAQSPRYKIIEKRQSVAFWCNPISGHATLYWYQQILGQGPKLLIQFQNNGVVDDSQLPKDRFSAERLKGVDSTLKIQPAKLEDSAVYLCASTQPFFGRAFEQYFGPGTRLTVT.

V usage is TRBV19 and J usage is TRBJ1-1; 7 bases are a match to TRBD1. The CDR3 runs to 14 residues. The junction had 7 bases not matched to a gene; V was cut back by 8 bases and J by 1 base. Germline loops: CDR1 LNHDA, CDR2 SQIVND (reference sequence). The CDR3 spells CASGRRTGNTEAFF. CDR3 DNA sequence: TGTGCCAGTGGGAGGCGGACAGGGAACACTGAAGCTTTCTTT.